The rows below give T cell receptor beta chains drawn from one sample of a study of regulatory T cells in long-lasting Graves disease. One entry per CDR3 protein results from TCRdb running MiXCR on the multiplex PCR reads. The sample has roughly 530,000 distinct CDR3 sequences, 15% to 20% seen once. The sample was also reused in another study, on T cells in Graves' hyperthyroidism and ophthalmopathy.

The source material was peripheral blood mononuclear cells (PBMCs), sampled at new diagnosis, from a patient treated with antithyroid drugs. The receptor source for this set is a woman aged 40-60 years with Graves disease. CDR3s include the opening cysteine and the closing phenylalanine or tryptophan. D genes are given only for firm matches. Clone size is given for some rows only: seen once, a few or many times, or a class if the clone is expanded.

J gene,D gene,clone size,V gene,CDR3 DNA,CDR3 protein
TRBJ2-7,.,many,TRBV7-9,TGTGCCAGCAGCCTTTCCGCGGGGACACACGAGCAGTACTTC,CASSLSAGTHEQYF
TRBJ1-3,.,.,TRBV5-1,TGCGCCAGCAGCCTCTGGGAGCAAGACACCATATATTTT,CASSLWEQDTIYF
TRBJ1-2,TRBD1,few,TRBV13,TGTGCCAGCAGCCTACAGGGGGATGGCTACACCTTC,CASSLQGDGYTF
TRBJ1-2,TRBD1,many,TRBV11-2,TGTGCCAGCAGCCGAGACAGGGGGCCGGGCGGCTACACCTTC,CASSRDRGPGGYTF
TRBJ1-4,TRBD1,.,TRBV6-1,TGTGCCAGCAGTGAAAGGACAGGCTATGAAAAACTGTTTTTT,CASSERTGYEKLFF
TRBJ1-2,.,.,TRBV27,TGTGCCAGCAGTTATCAGGGTGGGGGAATCTATGGCTACACCTTC,CASSYQGGGIYGYTF
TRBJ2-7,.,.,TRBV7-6,TGTGCCAGCAGCTTATCGGGGCAAGAGCAGTACTTC,CASSLSGQEQYF
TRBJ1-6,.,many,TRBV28,TGTGCCAGCAGTCCTTCTGACCGTCAAGGGGCACCCCTCCACTTT,CASSPSDRQGAPLHF
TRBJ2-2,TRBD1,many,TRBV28,TGTGCCAGCAGTCCCCGGGACAGGGAGAACACCGGGGAGCTGTTTTTT,CASSPRDRENTGELFF
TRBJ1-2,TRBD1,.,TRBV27,TGTGCCAGCAAGACAGGGGTTGGTGGCTACACCTTC,CASKTGVGGYTF
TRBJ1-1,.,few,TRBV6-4,TGTGCCAGCAGTGAGAGGGGCTTCAGCACTGAAGCTTTCTTT,CASSERGFSTEAFF
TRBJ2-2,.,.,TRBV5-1,TGCGCCAGCAGCTTGGGGCAGCTCGGAAGTCCCGGGGAGCTGTTTTTT,CASSLGQLGSPGELFF
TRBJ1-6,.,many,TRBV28,TGTGCCAGTAGGGGGTGGGATAATTCACCCCTCCACTTT,CASRGWDNSPLHF
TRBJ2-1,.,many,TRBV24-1,TGTGCCACCAGTGGTCCTGGAGCGGAGAAGCAGTTCTTC,CATSGPGAEKQFF
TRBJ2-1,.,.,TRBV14,TGTGCCAGCAGCCAAGGCTCAACACTTGGAGATGAGCAGTTCTTC,CASSQGSTLGDEQFF
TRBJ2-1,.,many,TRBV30,TGTGCCTGCTGGGGGGCGCGGGGTGAGCAGTTCTTC,CACWGARGEQFF
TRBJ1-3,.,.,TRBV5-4,TGTGCCAGCAGCTTGGCCTTAGGGGGGCTCGGAGGAAACACCATATATTTT,CASSLALGGLGGNTIYF
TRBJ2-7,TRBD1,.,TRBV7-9,TGTGCCAGCAGCGGCCGGACAGGGGACGCCTACGAGCAGTACTTC,CASSGRTGDAYEQYF
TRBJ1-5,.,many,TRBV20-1,TGCAGTGCTAAGGAAGCGGGGATATTAAGCAATCAGCCCCAGCATTTT,CSAKEAGILSNQPQHF
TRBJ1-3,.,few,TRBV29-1,TGCAGCGTTGTTGGGGGAACCTCTGGAAACACCATATATTTT,CSVVGGTSGNTIYF
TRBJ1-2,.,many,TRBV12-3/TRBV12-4,TGTGCCAGCAGAACAGACAGCATCTATGGCTACACCTTC,CASRTDSIYGYTF
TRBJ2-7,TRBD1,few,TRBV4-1,TGCGCCAGCAGCCAAGATCGTGCCAGGGGGCCACTCTACGAGCAGTACTTC,CASSQDRARGPLYEQYF
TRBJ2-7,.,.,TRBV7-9,TGTGCCAGCAGCATCGGATTAGCGGAAACTTCCTACGAGCAGTACTTC,CASSIGLAETSYEQYF
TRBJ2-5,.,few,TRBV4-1,TGCGCCAGCAGCCAAGTTCCGGGGTCACAAGAGACCCAGTACTTC,CASSQVPGSQETQYF
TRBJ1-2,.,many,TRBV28,TGTGCCAGCAGCCCCTTATCTGGCTACACCTTC,CASSPLSGYTF
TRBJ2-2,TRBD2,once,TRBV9,TGTGCCAGCAGCGTAGTAAGCGGGGACCCTCGGGACGGGGAGCTGTTTTTT,CASSVVSGDPRDGELFF
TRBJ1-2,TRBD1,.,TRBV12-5,TGTGCTAGTGGTTTGCCCACAGGGGTTGACTATGGCTACACCTTC,CASGLPTGVDYGYTF
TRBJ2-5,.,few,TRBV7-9,TGTGCCAGCAGCTTAGGGACGGAACCAGAGACCCAGTACTTC,CASSLGTEPETQYF
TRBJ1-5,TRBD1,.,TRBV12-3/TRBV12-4,TGTGCCAGCAGTCCTTCGACAGGGGGCTATCAGCCCCAGCATTTT,CASSPSTGGYQPQHF
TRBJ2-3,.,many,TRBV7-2,TGTGCCAGCAGCCTCAGTGGTGAGGCGCAGTATTTT,CASSLSGEAQYF
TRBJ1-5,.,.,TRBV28,TGTGCCAGCACCGATAATGGGTTGCAGCAGCCCCAGCATTTT,CASTDNGLQQPQHF
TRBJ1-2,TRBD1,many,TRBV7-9,TGTGCCAGCAGCTTAGAAGCAGGGGGTTATGGCTACACCTTC,CASSLEAGGYGYTF
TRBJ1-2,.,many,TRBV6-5,TGTGCCAGCAGTTTAACCGAAGCCTCCACAGTTCGGGCCGCTCGTTCAAACTATGGCTACACCTTC,CASSLTEASTVRAARSNYGYTF
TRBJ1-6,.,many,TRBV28,TGTGCCAGCAGTCTTAGACAGACTAATTCACCCCTCCACTTT,CASSLRQTNSPLHF
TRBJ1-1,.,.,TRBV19,TGTGCCAGTTCTATTACCGGGGCGGCTGGCGCTGAAGCTTTCTTT,CASSITGAAGAEAFF
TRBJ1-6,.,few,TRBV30,TGTGCCTGGAGTGCTGGCAGGGCCGGGTCACCCCTCCACTTT,CAWSAGRAGSPLHF
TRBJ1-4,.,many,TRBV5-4,TGTGCCAGCAGCCTTGATAGGGCTGAAAAACTGTTTTTT,CASSLDRAEKLFF
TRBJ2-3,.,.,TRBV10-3,TGTGCCAACTCTGGGCTGGGCAGGGCCATTGGATCGCTATATACAGATACGCAGTATTTT,CANSGLGRAIGSLYTDTQYF
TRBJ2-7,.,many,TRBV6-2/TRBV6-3,TGTGCCAGCAGTTACGACAGGTCTAACTACGAGCAGTACTTC,CASSYDRSNYEQYF
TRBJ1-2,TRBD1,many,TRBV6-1,TGTGCCAGCAGTGAAGCGGGATGGACAGGGGATGGCTACACCTTC,CASSEAGWTGDGYTF
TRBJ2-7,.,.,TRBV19,TGTGCCAGTAGTATAGATTCGAGGGGGATCGCCTACGAGCAGTACTTC,CASSIDSRGIAYEQYF
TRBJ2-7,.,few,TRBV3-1,TGTGCCAGCAGCCAAATCCCCCCCACACAGGATACCTCCTACGAGCAGTACTTC,CASSQIPPTQDTSYEQYF
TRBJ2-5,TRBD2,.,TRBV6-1,TGTGCCAGCAGCCAAACGGGGGGACTAGCGGGGGGGCCCGAGACCCAGTACTTC,CASSQTGGLAGGPETQYF
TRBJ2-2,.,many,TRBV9,TGTGCCAGCAGCGTCCCCGGGGAGCTGTTTTTT,CASSVPGELFF
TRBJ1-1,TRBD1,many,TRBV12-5,TGTGCTAGTGGTTTGACCACGACAGGGGTGAACACTGAAGCTTTCTTT,CASGLTTTGVNTEAFF
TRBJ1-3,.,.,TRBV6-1,TGTGCCAGCAGGACCCTAGGAAACACCATATATTTT,CASRTLGNTIYF
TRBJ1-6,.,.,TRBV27,TGTGCCAGCAGTTTACAGACAGACAGACAGAATTCACCCCTCCACTTT,CASSLQTDRQNSPLHF
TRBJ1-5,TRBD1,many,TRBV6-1,TGTGCCAGCAGTGACCCGGGACAGGGCAAGGATCAGCCCCAGCATTTT,CASSDPGQGKDQPQHF
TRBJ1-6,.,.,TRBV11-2,TGTGCCAGCAGCCCCGGGGCCCAATTTTTCTATAATTCACCCCTCCACTTT,CASSPGAQFFYNSPLHF
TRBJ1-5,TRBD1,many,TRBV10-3,TGTGCCATCGGGCAGGGGGCGAGTGGCAATCAGCCCCAGCATTTT,CAIGQGASGNQPQHF
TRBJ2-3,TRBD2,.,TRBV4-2,TGTGCCAGCAGCAGATCGGGGGGGCCTAGCACAGATACGCAGTATTTT,CASSRSGGPSTDTQYF
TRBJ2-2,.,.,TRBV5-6,TGTGCCAGCAGCTTGGTTACGGGCAACACCGGGGAGCTGTTTTTT,CASSLVTGNTGELFF
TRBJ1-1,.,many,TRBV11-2,TGTGCCACCAGCGGGGACTCGGCTGAAGCTTTCTTT,CATSGDSAEAFF
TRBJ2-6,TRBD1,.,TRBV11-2,TGTGCCAGCAGCCCCTCGGGCGGGACAGGGGACTTCTCTGGGGCCAACGTCCTGACTTTC,CASSPSGGTGDFSGANVLTF
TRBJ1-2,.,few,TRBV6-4,TGTGCCAGCAGTTACTCGTGGAGGGGTGTGGGGGGCTACACCTTC,CASSYSWRGVGGYTF